This passage covers 5 T cell receptor beta chains from one sample sequenced in a study of T cell responses to AZD1222 COVID-19 vaccine. Clones were read by immunoSEQ multiplex PCR, and TCRdb kept only the in-frame ones, dropping some. The repertoire holds some 92,000 clones, with approximately 88% as singletons. The sequences come from peripheral blood, collected on day 0 of AZD1222 vaccination. The receptors derive from an adult in good health.

The chain combines TRBV20-1 with TRBJ2-3, with 7 bases matching TRBD2. V was clipped by 3 bases and J by 2 bases; unmatched bases: 11. Germline loops: CDR1 DFQATT, CDR2 SNEGSKA (reference sequence). The CDR3 runs 16 residues. As DNA, the CDR3 is TGCAGTGCTAGTGGCAGCGGGAATGGATTCACAGATACGCAGTATTTT. Its protein product is CSASGSGNGFTDTQYF.

There are a few counts of this clone. The chain has TRBV5-1 and TRBJ2-1; 8 positions agree with TRBD2. Germline CDR1 reads SGHRS; CDR2 reads YFSETQ. V gave up 0 bases and J gave up 1 base; unmatched junction bases: 3. The CDR3 contains 16 residues. The CDR3 region is CASSLGLAHSYNEQFF. As DNA, the CDR3 is TGCGCCAGCAGCTTGGGACTAGCGCATTCCTACAATGAGCAGTTCTTC.

This clone was detected a few times. The J gene is TRBJ2-6, the V gene TRBV6-5; D is perhaps TRBD1 (5 bases). Trimming took 2 bases from V and 0 from J, leaving 5 bases between them. Germline assignment: CDR1 MNHEY and CDR2 SVGAGI. This CDR3 has 15 amino acids. The CDR3 DNA follows: TGTGCCAGCAGTTACAGGGGCTCTGGGGCCAACGTCCTGACTTTC. Translation: CASSYRGSGANVLTF.

V usage is TRBV15 and J usage is TRBJ2-5, with D uncertain. Germline V gene data show CDR1 as LNHNV and CDR2 as YYDKDF (reference sequence). This CDR3 spans 14 amino acids. Trimming pared 0 bases from V and 5 bases from J, leaving 10 bases between. The CDR3 is CATSREGRLETQYF. The CDR3 nucleotides read TGTGCCACCAGCAGAGAAGGTCGCCTGGAGACCCAGTACTTC. Full variable domain (rest looked up from reference TRBV15 and TRBJ2-5): DAMVIQNPRYQVTQFGKPVTLSCSQTLNHNVMYWYQQKSSQAPKLLFHYYDKDFNNEADTPDNFQSRRPNTSFCFLDIRSPGLGDTAMYLCATSREGRLETQYFGPGTRLLVL.

Turning to this clone: Other DNA sequences within the sample encode an identical CDR3. This sequence joins TRBV12-3 or TRBV12-4 and TRBJ1-2; 8 bases are a match to TRBD1. V lost 5 bases to trimming and J lost 3 bases; unmatched junction nucleotides: 2. This CDR3 has 13 amino acids. CDR3 in amino acids: CASSPTGDYGYTF. The CDR3, as DNA: TGTGCCAGCAGTCCGACAGGGGACTATGGCTACACCTTC.